Presented here are 2 T cell receptor beta chains from one specimen sequenced in a study of blood T cell repertoires in COVID-19. Measured with immunoSEQ multiplex PCR; TCRdb has only the in-frame clones, and not every one. The repertoire holds around 49,000 clones, with roughly nine tenths as singletons. The sample consisted of peripheral blood. The receptors derive from a human donor in a cohort sampled during active COVID-19.

The chain uses TRBV19 and TRBJ1-2; TRBD1 aligns across 9 bases. Germline V gives CDR1 LNHDA, CDR2 SQIVND (reference sequence). Unmatched junction bases numbered 20, after V lost 5 bases and J lost 4 bases. CDR3 length equals 19 residues. The CDR3 loop is CASSAALTLRDRVFYGYTF. CDR3 DNA: TGTGCCAGTAGTGCCGCCCTGACCCTCCGGGACAGGGTGTTCTATGGCTACACCTTC.

The CDR3 region is CASSRQTNYGYTF. The CDR3 nucleotides are TGCGCCAGCAGCCGACAGACAAACTATGGCTACACCTTC. The chain recombines TRBV5-1 with TRBJ1-2; D might be TRBD1 (5 bases). Trimming pared 4 bases from V and 2 bases from J, leaving 9 bases between. CDR1 is SGHRS, CDR2 YFSETQ, per germline. The CDR3 extends over 13 amino acids.